Presented here are 5 T cell receptor beta chains from one specimen sequenced in a study of blood T cell repertoires in COVID-19. The method was immunoSEQ multiplex PCR; TCRdb's version includes in-frame clones alone and lacks a portion of them. The table records approximately 90,000 clones, approximately 81% of them present only once. Material: peripheral blood. These receptors all stem from a man older than 75 with acute or convalescent COVID-19.

V usage is TRBV11-2 and J usage is TRBJ2-7; D is unclear. Germline V gene lookup returns CDR1 SGHAT and CDR2 FQNNGV. The CDR3 runs to 14 residues. The germline V and J ends were trimmed by 0 bases and 1 base, with 7 bases remaining between them. CDR3 residues: CASSLEGTSYEQYF. The CDR3 DNA sequence: TGTGCCAGCAGCTTAGAGGGCACTTCCTACGAGCAGTACTTC. Looking up the rest from reference TRBV11-2 and TRBJ2-7 gives the full variable domain: EAGVAQSPRYKIIEKRQSVAFWCNPISGHATLYWYQQILGQGPKLLIQFQNNGVVDDSQLPKDRFSAERLKGVDSTLKIQPAKLEDSAVYLCASSLEGTSYEQYFGPGTRLTVT.

The chain has TRBV7-3 and TRBJ2-1; 8 bases align to TRBD2. The CDR3 is 15 residues long. Germline V lookup: CDR1 SGHTA, CDR2 FQGTGA. J was trimmed by 4 bases and V by 0 bases; bases with no gene match: 2. This CDR3 is CASSLTSGVYNEQFF. The CDR3 nucleotides read TGTGCCAGCAGCTTAACTAGCGGGGTTTACAATGAGCAGTTCTTC. Drawing the rest from reference TRBV7-3 and TRBJ2-1, the complete variable domain is GAGVSQTPSNKVTEKGKYVELRCDPISGHTALYWYRQSLGQGPEFLIYFQGTGAADDSGLPNDRFFAVRPEGSVSTLKIQRTERGDSAVYLCASSLTSGVYNEQFFGPGTRLTVL.

The genes are TRBV18 and TRBJ2-1; 12 bases align to TRBD2. After removal of 3 bases from V and 10 bases from J, the junction contained 10 bases not matched to a gene. The CDR3 has 16 residues. The germline gives CDR1 KGHSH, CDR2 LQKENI. CDR3 loop: CASSPAGLAGRSEQFF. The CDR3 DNA reads as TGTGCCAGCTCACCCGCGGGACTAGCGGGTCGGTCAGAGCAGTTCTTC. The full variable domain, rest sourced from reference TRBV18 and TRBJ2-1, is NAGVMQNPRHLVRRRGQEARLRCSPMKGHSHVYWYRQLPEEGLKFMVYLQKENIIDESGMPKERFSAEFPKEGPSILRIQQVVRGDSAAYFCASSPAGLAGRSEQFFGPGTRLTVL.

With respect to this clone: This specimen includes other DNA sequences encoding the same CDR3. The CDR3 DNA reads as TGCGCCAGCAGCCAAGATCGGCAGGGCAATCAGCCCCAGCATTTT. This translates into CASSQDRQGNQPQHF. V gene TRBV4-3 combines with J gene TRBJ1-5, with no clear D. The length of the CDR3 is 15 residues. In germline, CDR1 is LGHNA, CDR2 YSLEER. Trimming removed 0 bases from V and 2 bases from J, with 8 bases in between.

The chain joins TRBV28 to TRBJ1-4, with D perhaps TRBD1 (6 bases). The CDR3 is 13 amino acids. CDR1 is MDHEN, CDR2 SYDVKM, per germline. Trimming took off 2 bases at V and 8 bases at J, with 9 bases between the two ends. CDR3 protein: CASSLQGREKLFF. The DNA for the CDR3 is TGTGCCAGCAGTTTACAGGGGCGGGAAAAACTGTTTTTT.